A single sample is the source of the 12 T cell receptor beta chains below, sequenced in a study of post-analysis software for immune sequencing data. Study-wide results and caveats: There were a handful of TRBV segments more frequent in patients than controls, and TRBV5-6, TRBV5-1 and TRBV20-1 were among them.

What these receptors recognize is not known. Carried by the TCR beta cDNA libraries were unique molecular identifiers. TCRdb fed the PCR reads into MiXCR, producing one record per CDR3 protein. Here the sample spans a few hundred thousand distinct CDR3 sequences, roughly 36% being singletons. The sequencing sample was made of blood. Receptors originate from a girl between 10 and 17 years old with multiple sclerosis.

This clonotype was recorded once. The chain links TRBV29-1 to TRBJ2-1, with D perhaps TRBD2 (5 bases). CDR3 length: 12 amino acids. The ends were cut back, 4 bases at V and 7 bases at J, with 11 bases in the middle. Germline V CDR1 and CDR2: SQVTM, ANQGSEA. The CDR3 protein is CSVVQRRNEQFF. In DNA, the CDR3 is TGCAGCGTTGTTCAGCGGAGAAATGAGCAGTTCTTC.

V usage is TRBV6-2 or TRBV6-3 and J usage is TRBJ2-4; D is possibly TRBD1 (5 bases). With the DNA end fitting TRBJ2-7 better, the J assignment may be wrong. The CDR3 consists of 15 residues. Germline CDR1 is MNHEY and CDR2 is SVGEGT. The CDR3 DNA is TGTGCCAGCAGTTACTCCGACAGTTCCCTGGGCGAGCAGTACTTC. Protein: CASSYSDSSLGEQYF.

This clonotype came up a few times. CDR3 in amino acids: CSANLQETQYF. The CDR3 coding sequence is TGCAGTGCTAATCTTCAAGAGACCCAGTACTTC. The chain carries TRBV20-1 and TRBJ2-5, with D unclear. V was shortened by 4 bases and J by 2 bases, with 5 bases between the two germline ends. This CDR3 spans 11 amino acids. CDR1 DFQATT and CDR2 SNEGSKA come from the germline V gene (reference sequence).

This clonotype was found a few times. The chain carries TRBV27 and TRBJ2-5; 11 bases agree with TRBD1. CDR3 size: 14 residues. V lost 6 bases to trimming and J lost 10 bases; unmatched junction nucleotides: 10. Germline CDR1 is MNHEY and CDR2 is SMNVEV (reference sequence). The CDR3 nucleotides read TGTGCCAGCAGCCTTACCGGGACAGGGGGTGGCCAGTACTTC. This translates into CASSLTGTGGGQYF.

Only a few counts were recorded for this clonotype. V usage is TRBV7-8 and J usage is TRBJ2-7, with 8 nucleotides matching TRBD2. Germline values: CDR1 SGHVS, CDR2 FQNEAQ. Trimming cost V 4 bases and J 8 bases; bases outside gene matches: 16. The CDR3 spans 16 residues. The CDR3 nucleotides read TGTGCCAGCAGCTCTCCGGTCGGGGGGGAGATGTCCAAGCAGTACTTC. Its translation is CASSSPVGGEMSKQYF.

The chain carries TRBV12-3 or TRBV12-4 and TRBJ2-3; unclear D gene. This CDR3 is built from 14 residues. V lost 3 bases to trimming and J lost 8 bases, with 15 bases between them. Here the CDR3 DNA reads TGTGCCAGCAGTTTGGTGAGAGAACACCGTACGCAGTATTTT. Translated: CASSLVREHRTQYF.

V usage is TRBV29-1 and J usage is TRBJ2-5; 8 bases are shared with TRBD1. V lost 4 bases, J lost 5 bases, and 9 bases stayed unmatched. This CDR3 has 14 amino acids. In germline, CDR1 is SQVTM, CDR2 ANQGSEA. The CDR3 DNA reads TGCAGCGTTGTGCGGCAGGGGGCCGGGGAGACCCAGTACTTC. Its translation: CSVVRQGAGETQYF.

This clonotype was observed a few times. The junction departs from the called germline gene at one end, perhaps through a read error. The V gene is TRBV7-7, the J gene TRBJ2-7; D is undetermined. CDR1 SSHAT and CDR2 FNYEAQ come from the germline V gene (reference sequence). The length of the CDR3 is 16 residues. The CDR3 DNA reads as TGTGCTAGCAGCTTAGAATTTGGAGCGCTCTTGTCGGAGCAGTACTTC. As protein: CASSLEFGALLSEQYF. The whole variable domain, remainder taken from reference TRBV7-7 and TRBJ2-7, is GAGVSQSPRYKVTKRGQDVTLRCDPISSHATLYWYQQALGQGPEFLTYFNYEAQPDKSGLPSDRFSAERPEGSISTLTIQRTEQRDSAMYRCASSLEFGALLSEQYFGPGTRLTVT.

The chain links TRBV12-3 or TRBV12-4 to TRBJ2-1; the match to TRBD1 covers 9 bases. The CDR3 length is 13 residues. Unmatched junction bases numbered 7, after V lost 7 bases and J lost 9 bases. The CDR3 DNA sequence: TGTGCCAGCATCGAGGGACAGGGCGGTGAGCAGTTCTTC. Protein sequence: CASIEGQGGEQFF.

This clonotype was seen at least ten times. The rearrangement uses TRBV6-2 or TRBV6-3 and TRBJ2-1; 8 nucleotides align to TRBD1. This CDR3 is built from 14 residues. The germline CDR1 and CDR2 sequences are MNHEY and SVGEGT. Trimming removed 6 bases from V and 6 bases from J; junction bases left unmatched: 7. CDR3 nucleotides: TGTGCCAGCAGCCCAGGGGGCTCTCGCAATGAGCAGTTCTTC. This translates into CASSPGGSRNEQFF.

V and J are TRBV9 and TRBJ2-7, with 13 bases fitting TRBD2. The CDR3 sequence is 15 residues long. Trimming took 3 bases from V and 3 from J; bases not matched to a gene: 3. CDR1 is SGDLS, CDR2 YYNGEE, per germline. The CDR3 DNA sequence: TGTGCCAGCAGCGCCGGGACTAGCGGGATCTACGAGCAGTACTTC. Its protein product is CASSAGTSGIYEQYF.

The CDR3 sequence: CASSGSLKANEQFF. As DNA, the CDR3 is TGTGCCAGCAGTGGATCGTTGAAGGCGAATGAGCAGTTCTTC. The chain uses TRBV25-1 and TRBJ2-1; no definite D call. Germline assignment: CDR1 MGHDK and CDR2 SYGVNS. V dropped 4 bases and J dropped 7 bases, with 14 bases sitting between them. CDR3 size: 14 residues.